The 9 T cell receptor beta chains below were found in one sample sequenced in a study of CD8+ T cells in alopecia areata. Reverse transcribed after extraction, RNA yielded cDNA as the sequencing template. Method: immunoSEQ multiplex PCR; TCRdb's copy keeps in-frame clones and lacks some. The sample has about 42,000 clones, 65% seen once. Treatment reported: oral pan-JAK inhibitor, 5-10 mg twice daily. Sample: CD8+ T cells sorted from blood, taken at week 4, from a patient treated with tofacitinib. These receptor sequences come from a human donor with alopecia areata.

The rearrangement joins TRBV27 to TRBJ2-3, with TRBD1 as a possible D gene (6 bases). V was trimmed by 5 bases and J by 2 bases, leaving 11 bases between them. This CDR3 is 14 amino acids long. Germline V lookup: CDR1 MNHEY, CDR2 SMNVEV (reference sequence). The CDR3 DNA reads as TGTGCCAGCAGTCTGAGGGGGTCCACAGATACGCAGTATTTT. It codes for CASSLRGSTDTQYF.

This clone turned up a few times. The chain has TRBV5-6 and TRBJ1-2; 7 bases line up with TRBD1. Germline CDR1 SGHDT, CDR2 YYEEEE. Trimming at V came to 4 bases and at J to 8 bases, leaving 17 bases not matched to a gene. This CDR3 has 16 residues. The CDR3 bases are TGTGCCAGCAGCCCCACAGGGGCGGCGGTGAATCGCGGCTACACCTTC. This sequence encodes CASSPTGAAVNRGYTF. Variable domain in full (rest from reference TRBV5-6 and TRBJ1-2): DAGVTQSPTHLIKTRGQQVTLRCSPKSGHDTVSWYQQALGQGPQFIFQYYEEEERQRGNFPDRFSGHQFPNYSSELNVNALLLGDSALYLCASSPTGAAVNRGYTFGSGTRLTVV.

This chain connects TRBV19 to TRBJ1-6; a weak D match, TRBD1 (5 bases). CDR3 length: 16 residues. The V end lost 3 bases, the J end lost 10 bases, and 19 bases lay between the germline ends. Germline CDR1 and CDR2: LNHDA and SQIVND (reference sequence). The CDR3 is CASSIDLGQLTSPLHF. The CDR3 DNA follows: TGTGCCAGTAGTATTGACTTGGGGCAGTTAACCTCACCCCTCCACTTT.

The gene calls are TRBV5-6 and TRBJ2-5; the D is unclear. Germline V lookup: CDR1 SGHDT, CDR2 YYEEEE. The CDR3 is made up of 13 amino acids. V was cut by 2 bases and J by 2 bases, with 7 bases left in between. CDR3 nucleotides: TGTGCCAGCAGCTTTGGTAGACAAGAGACCCAGTACTTC. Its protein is CASSFGRQETQYF. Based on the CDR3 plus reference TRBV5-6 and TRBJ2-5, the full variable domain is DAGVTQSPTHLIKTRGQQVTLRCSPKSGHDTVSWYQQALGQGPQFIFQYYEEEERQRGNFPDRFSGHQFPNYSSELNVNALLLGDSALYLCASSFGRQETQYFGPGTRLLVL.

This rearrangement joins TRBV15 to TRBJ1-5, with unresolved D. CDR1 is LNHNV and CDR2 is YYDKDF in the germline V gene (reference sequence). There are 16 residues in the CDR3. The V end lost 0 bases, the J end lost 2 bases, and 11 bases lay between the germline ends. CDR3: CATSREVRRGNQPQHF. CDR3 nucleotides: TGTGCCACCAGCAGAGAGGTGCGAAGGGGCAATCAGCCCCAGCATTTT.

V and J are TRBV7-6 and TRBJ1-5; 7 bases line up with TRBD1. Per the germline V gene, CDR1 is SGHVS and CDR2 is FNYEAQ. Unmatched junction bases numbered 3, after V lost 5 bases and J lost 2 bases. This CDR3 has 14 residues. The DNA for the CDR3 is TGTGCCAGCAGCCCAGGGGGGGGCAATCAGCCCCAGCATTTT. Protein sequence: CASSPGGGNQPQHF.

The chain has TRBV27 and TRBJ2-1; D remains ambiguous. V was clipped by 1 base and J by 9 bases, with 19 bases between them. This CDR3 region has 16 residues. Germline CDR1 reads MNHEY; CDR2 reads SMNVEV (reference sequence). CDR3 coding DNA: TGTGCCAGCAGTTTATTTCGGAACCCGGATATGACTGAGCAGTTCTTC. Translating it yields CASSLFRNPDMTEQFF.

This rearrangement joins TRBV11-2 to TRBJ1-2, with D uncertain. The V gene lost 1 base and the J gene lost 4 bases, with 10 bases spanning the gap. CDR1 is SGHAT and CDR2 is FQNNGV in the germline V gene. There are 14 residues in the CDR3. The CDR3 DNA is TGTGCCAGCAGCTTAGTGGCTGGGGTCTATGGCTACACCTTC. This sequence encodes CASSLVAGVYGYTF.

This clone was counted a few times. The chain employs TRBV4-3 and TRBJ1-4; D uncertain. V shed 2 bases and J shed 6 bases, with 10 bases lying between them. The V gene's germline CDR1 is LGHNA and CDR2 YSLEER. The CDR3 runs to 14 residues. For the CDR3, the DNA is TGCGCCAGCAGCCAAATACGGCCCGATGAAAAACTGTTTTTT. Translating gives CASSQIRPDEKLFF.